This section outlines one T cell receptor (beta chain) sequence together with its context. Its matching antigen is unknown. This record belongs to a study of cytomegalovirus exposure and HLA in healthy donors. Study background: As an earlier analysis found, about 179 million T cells yielded about 120 million unique TCR beta sequences.

The CDR3 extends over 13 amino acids. With 6 bases clipped from V and 4 bases from J, the junction kept 3 bases outside the gene matches. Germline-derived CDR1 and CDR2 are KGHSH and LQKENI. PCR amplification relied on 60 Vbeta primers (plus 13 Jbeta primers). Clones were read by immunoSEQ multiplex PCR, and TCRdb kept only the in-frame ones, dropping some. Of roughly 150,000 clones listed, roughly 85% are singletons. Study conclusions and caveats: Upon later analysis, TCR association rates were observed to vary by HLA locus, being highest for DRB1 and lowest for HLA-C. With further analysis later on, most CMV-associated TCR beta chains appeared HLA-restricted.

The chain recombines TRBV18 with TRBJ1-5; TRBD1 matches 7 bases. Sequenced sample: PBMCs. This sequence originates from a boy between 2 and 10 years old in good health and CMV-seronegative. CDR3 in amino acids: CASSPDRNQPQHF. As DNA, the CDR3 is TGTGCCAGCTCTCCGGACAGGAATCAGCCCCAGCATTTT.